Below, one T cell receptor (beta chain) is given with its context. Its antigen remains unknown. The data belong to a study of siplizumab effects on memory and regulatory T cells. Looking at the study overall: Mixed lymphocyte reactions were paired, with siplizumab at about 0.98 ug/mL or without drug.

The germline V and J ends were trimmed by 6 bases and 11 bases, with 16 bases remaining between them. Germline V gene sequence: CDR1 SGHAT, CDR2 FQDESV (reference sequence). This CDR3 has 13 amino acids. Mixed lymphocyte reaction cells were cocultured at 37°C for approximately 6 days. Study-wide findings and caveats: Tregs that proliferated in siplizumab cultures did not have their suppressive function confirmed. Siplizumab significantly brought down the alloreactive sequences that trace back to unstimulated CD4+ memory cells. Under siplizumab, an average around 64% of mappable alloreactive CD4+ clones were Treg-derived, compared with 26.9% in controls.

Assay: immunoSEQ multiplex PCR; the TCRdb copy retains only in-frame clones and omits some. The repertoire includes about 9,900 clones, roughly two fifths of them detected once, and 8.6% sits in the top ten. The chain is built from TRBV11-1 and TRBJ1-4; D possibly corresponds to TRBD1 (5 bases). Sequenced: CFSE-low (dividing) CD4+ T cells sorted from an allogeneic mixed lymphocyte reaction. The receptor was isolated from a human donor in good health; the cells came from an allogeneic mixed lymphocyte reaction. This chain's CDR3 is CASSIVKGSKLFF. CDR3 coding DNA: TGTGCCAGCAGTATCGTAAAGGGGAGTAAACTGTTTTTT.